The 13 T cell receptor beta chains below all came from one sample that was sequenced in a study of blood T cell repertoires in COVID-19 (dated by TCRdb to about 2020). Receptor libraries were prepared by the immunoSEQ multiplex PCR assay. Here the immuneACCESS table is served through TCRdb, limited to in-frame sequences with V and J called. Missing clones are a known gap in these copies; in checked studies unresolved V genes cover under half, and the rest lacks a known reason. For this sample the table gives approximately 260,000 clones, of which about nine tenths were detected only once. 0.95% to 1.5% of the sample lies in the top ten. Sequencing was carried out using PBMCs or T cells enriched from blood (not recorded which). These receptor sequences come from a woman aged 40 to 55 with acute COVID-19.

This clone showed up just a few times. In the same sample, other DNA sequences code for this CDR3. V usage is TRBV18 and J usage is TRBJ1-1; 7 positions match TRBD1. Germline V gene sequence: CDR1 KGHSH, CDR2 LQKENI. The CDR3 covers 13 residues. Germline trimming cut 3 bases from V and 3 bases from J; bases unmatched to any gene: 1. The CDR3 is CASSPQGDTEAFF. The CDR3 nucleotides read TGTGCCAGCTCACCTCAGGGGGACACTGAAGCTTTCTTT.

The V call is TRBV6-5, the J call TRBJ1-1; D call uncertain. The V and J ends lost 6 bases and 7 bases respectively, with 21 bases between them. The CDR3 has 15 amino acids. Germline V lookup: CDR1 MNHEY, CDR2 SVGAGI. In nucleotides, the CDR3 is TGTGCCAGCAGATTCCTATCACAGAGGACTTGTGAAGCTTTCTTT. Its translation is CASRFLSQRTCEAFF.

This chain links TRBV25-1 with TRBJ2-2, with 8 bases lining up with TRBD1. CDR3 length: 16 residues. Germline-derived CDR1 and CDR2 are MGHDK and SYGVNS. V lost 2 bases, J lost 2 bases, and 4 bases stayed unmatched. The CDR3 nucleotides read TGTGCCAGCAGTGAAAGGACAGGGCGTAACACCGGGGAGCTGTTTTTT. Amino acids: CASSERTGRNTGELFF.

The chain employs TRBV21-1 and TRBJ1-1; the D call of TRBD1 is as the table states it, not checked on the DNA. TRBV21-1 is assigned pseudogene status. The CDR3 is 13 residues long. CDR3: CARLGQGRAGTFF. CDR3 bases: TGTGCCAGATTAGGACAGGGTCGGGCTGGAACTTTCTTT.

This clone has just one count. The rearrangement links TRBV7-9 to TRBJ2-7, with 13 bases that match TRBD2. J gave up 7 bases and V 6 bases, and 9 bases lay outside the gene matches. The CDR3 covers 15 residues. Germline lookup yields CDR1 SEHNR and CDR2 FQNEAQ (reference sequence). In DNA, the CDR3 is TGTGCCAGCAGTTTTGGACTAGCGGGAGCGGGTGAGCAGTACGTC. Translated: CASSFGLAGAGEQYV.

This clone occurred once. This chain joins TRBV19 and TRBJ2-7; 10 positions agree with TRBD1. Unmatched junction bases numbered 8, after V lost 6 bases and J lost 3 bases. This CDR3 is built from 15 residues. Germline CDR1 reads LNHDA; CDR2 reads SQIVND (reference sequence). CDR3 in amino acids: CASSWSGQGIYEQYF. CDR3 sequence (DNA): TGTGCCAGTAGCTGGTCGGGACAGGGGATCTACGAGCAGTACTTC.

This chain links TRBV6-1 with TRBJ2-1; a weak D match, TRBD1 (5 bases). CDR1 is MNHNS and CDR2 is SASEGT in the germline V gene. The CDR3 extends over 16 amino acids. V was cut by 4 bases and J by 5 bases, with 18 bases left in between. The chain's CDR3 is CASSGPQGKHDNEQFF. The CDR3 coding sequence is TGTGCCAGCAGTGGACCGCAGGGAAAGCACGACAATGAGCAGTTCTTC.

The CDR3 region is CSGGLAGTGELFF. The CDR3 DNA reads as TGCAGCGGGGGACTAGCTGGGACCGGGGAGCTGTTTTTT. V gene TRBV29-1 combines with J gene TRBJ2-2, with 9 bases matching TRBD2. CDR1 and CDR2 (germline): SQVTM, ANQGSEA. Losses at the gene ends were 7 bases for V and 5 bases for J; bases not matched to a gene: 5. The CDR3 length is 13 residues.

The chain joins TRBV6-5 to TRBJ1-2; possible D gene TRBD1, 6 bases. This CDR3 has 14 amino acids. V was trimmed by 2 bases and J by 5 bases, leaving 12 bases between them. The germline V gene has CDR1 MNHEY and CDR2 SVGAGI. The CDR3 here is CASSYQQGPYGYTF. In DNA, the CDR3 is TGTGCCAGCAGTTACCAACAGGGCCCGTATGGCTACACCTTC.

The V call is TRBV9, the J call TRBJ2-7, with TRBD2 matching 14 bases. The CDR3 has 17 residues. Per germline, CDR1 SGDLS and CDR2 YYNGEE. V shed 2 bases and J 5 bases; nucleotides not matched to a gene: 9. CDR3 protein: CASSVGLAGEGPNEQYF. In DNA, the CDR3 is TGTGCCAGCAGCGTGGGACTAGCGGGAGAGGGTCCTAACGAGCAGTACTTC.

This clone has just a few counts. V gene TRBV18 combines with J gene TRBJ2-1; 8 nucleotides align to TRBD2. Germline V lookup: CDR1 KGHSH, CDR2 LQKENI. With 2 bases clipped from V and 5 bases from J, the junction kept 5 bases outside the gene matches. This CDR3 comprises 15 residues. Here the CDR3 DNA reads TGTGCCAGCTCACCAAAAGCGGGAGCTGACAATGAGCAGTTCTTC. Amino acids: CASSPKAGADNEQFF.

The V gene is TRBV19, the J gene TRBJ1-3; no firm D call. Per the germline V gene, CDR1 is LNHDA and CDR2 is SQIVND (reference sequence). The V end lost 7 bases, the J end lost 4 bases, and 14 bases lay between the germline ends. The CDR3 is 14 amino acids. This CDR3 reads CASKIRREGNTIYF. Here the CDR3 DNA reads TGTGCCAGTAAGATACGACGGGAAGGAAACACCATATATTTT. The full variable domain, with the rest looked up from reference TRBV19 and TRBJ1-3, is DGGITQSPKYLFRKEGQNVTLSCEQNLNHDAMYWYRQDPGQGLRLIYYSQIVNDFQKGDIAEGYSVSREKKESFPLTVTSAQKNPTAFYLCASKIRREGNTIYFGEGSWLTVV.

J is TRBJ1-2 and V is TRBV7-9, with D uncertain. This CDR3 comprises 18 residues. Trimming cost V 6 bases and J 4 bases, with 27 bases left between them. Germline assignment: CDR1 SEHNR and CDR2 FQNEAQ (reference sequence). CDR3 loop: CASRITPARRTASYGYTF. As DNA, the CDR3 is TGTGCCAGCAGGATTACCCCCGCTCGGCGCACAGCCAGCTATGGCTACACCTTC.